The 9 T cell receptor beta chains below come from one sample, sequenced in a study of cytomegalovirus exposure and HLA in healthy donors. A multiplex PCR was run with 60 Vbeta primers and 13 Jbeta primers. Repertoires were generated with immunoSEQ multiplex PCR, while TCRdb's copy carries only in-frame clones and drops some. The sample shows some 200,000 clones, 80% of them seen only once. The sequenced material came from PBMCs. These receptors were collected from a man aged 40-49 years in good health and CMV-seropositive.

V and J are TRBV5-1 and TRBJ1-6; TRBD1 matches 7 bases. The CDR3 has 13 amino acids. V shed 4 bases, J shed 8 bases, and the junction held 3 bases outside the gene matches. Germline CDR1 SGHRS, CDR2 YFSETQ. The CDR3 loop reads CASSPQGDSPLHF. CDR3 bases: TGCGCCAGCAGCCCCCAGGGGGATTCACCCCTCCACTTT.

J is TRBJ1-2 and V is TRBV28; D is undetermined. This CDR3 region has 13 residues. Trimming pared 5 bases from V and 4 bases from J, leaving 11 bases between. From germline, CDR1 is MDHEN and CDR2 SYDVKM. The CDR3 DNA reads TGTGCCAGCAGTCCCCCTGGCCCCTATGGCTACACCTTC. Its translation is CASSPPGPYGYTF.

The chain links TRBV6-6 to TRBJ2-7; 7 nucleotides line up with TRBD1. Germline trimming cut 6 bases from V and 4 bases from J; bases unmatched to any gene: 12. The CDR3 is 15 residues long. The germline CDR1 and CDR2 sequences are MNHNY and SVGAGI (reference sequence). The CDR3: CASSLRTGTVYEQYF. In DNA, the CDR3 is TGTGCCAGCAGCCTCCGCACCGGGACAGTTTACGAGCAGTACTTC.

The rearrangement links TRBV28 to TRBJ2-7; D is uncertain. The V end lost 4 bases, the J end lost 2 bases, and 9 bases lay between the germline ends. The CDR3 length is 13 residues. Germline V gene sequence: CDR1 MDHEN, CDR2 SYDVKM. CDR3 region: CASSSGQTYEQYF. CDR3 nucleotides: TGTGCCAGCAGTTCAGGCCAGACCTACGAGCAGTACTTC. The full variable domain, its missing parts supplied by reference TRBV28 and TRBJ2-7, is DVKVTQSSRYLVKRTGEKVFLECVQDMDHENMFWYRQDPGLGLRLIYFSYDVKMKEKGDIPEGYSVSREKKERFSLILESASTNQTSMYLCASSSGQTYEQYFGPGTRLTVT.

The chain recombines TRBV7-2 with TRBJ2-2; D remains unclear. The CDR3 has 13 residues. The ends were cut back, 0 bases at V and 6 bases at J, with 5 bases in the middle. Germline loops: CDR1 SGHTA, CDR2 FQGNSA. DNA of the CDR3: TGTGCCAGCAGCTTAGCTCTAGCCGGGGAGCTGTTTTTT. As protein: CASSLALAGELFF.

The CDR3 DNA follows: TGCGCCAGCAGCTCTAAACTGACAGGGTCTAACACTGAAGCTTTCTTT. Translated: CASSSKLTGSNTEAFF. This chain uses TRBV5-1 with TRBJ1-1; 7 positions agree with TRBD1. With V trimmed by 3 bases and J by 2 bases, 10 bases remained unmatched. The CDR3 runs to 16 residues. Germline CDR1 SGHRS, CDR2 YFSETQ.

The chain combines TRBV7-2 with TRBJ2-7; maybe TRBD2 (6 bases). CDR1 is SGHTA, CDR2 FQGNSA, per germline. V was cut by 5 bases and J by 4 bases, with 18 bases left in between. CDR3 size: 15 residues. The CDR3 region is CASSPSGDGYYEQYF. CDR3 DNA sequence: TGTGCCAGCAGCCCCTCGGGGGACGGTTATTACGAGCAGTACTTC. The whole variable domain, remainder taken from reference TRBV7-2 and TRBJ2-7, is GAGVSQSPSNKVTEKGKDVELRCDPISGHTALYWYRQSLGQGLEFLIYFQGNSAPDKSGLPSDRFSAERTGGSVSTLTIQRTQQEDSAVYLCASSPSGDGYYEQYFGPGTRLTVT.

The genes are TRBV7-9 and TRBJ1-1; D is unclear. Germline CDR1 is SEHNR and CDR2 is FQNEAQ (reference sequence). The V end lost 4 bases, the J end lost 1 base, and 10 bases lay between the germline ends. The CDR3 runs to 14 residues. In DNA, the CDR3 is TGTGCCAGCAGCTCCCCTCCAGGGAACACTGAAGCTTTCTTT. Protein sequence: CASSSPPGNTEAFF.

The chain combines TRBV29-1 with TRBJ1-2, with 9 nucleotides matching TRBD1. This CDR3 is built from 13 residues. The V gene end was trimmed by 5 bases and the J gene end by 6 bases; junction bases not matched to a gene: 7. CDR1 and CDR2 from the germline V gene are SQVTM and ANQGSEA. The CDR3 DNA reads TGCAGCGTTAACAGGGGGCTACGTGATGGCTACACCTTC. This encodes CSVNRGLRDGYTF.